This TCR beta chain appears in the sequencing data of a study of technical replicates of blood from a handful of donors. TCRdb's copy holds only in-frame clones and misses some; the assay was immunoSEQ multiplex PCR. The sample carries tens of thousands of clones, about 97% recorded once. Germline assignment: CDR1 SGDLS and CDR2 YYNGEE. Trimming shortened V by 8 bases and J by 1 base, and 14 bases separated the two germline ends. The CDR3 length is 14 residues. The sequenced material came from T cells isolated from PBMCs. This TCR derives from a human donor in good health. The chain couples TRBV9 to TRBJ2-3; perhaps TRBD2 as D (5 bases). CDR3 coding DNA: TGTGCCAGTTCACTCCGGCGGGGCACAGATACGCAGTATTTT. It is translated as CASSLRRGTDTQYF.